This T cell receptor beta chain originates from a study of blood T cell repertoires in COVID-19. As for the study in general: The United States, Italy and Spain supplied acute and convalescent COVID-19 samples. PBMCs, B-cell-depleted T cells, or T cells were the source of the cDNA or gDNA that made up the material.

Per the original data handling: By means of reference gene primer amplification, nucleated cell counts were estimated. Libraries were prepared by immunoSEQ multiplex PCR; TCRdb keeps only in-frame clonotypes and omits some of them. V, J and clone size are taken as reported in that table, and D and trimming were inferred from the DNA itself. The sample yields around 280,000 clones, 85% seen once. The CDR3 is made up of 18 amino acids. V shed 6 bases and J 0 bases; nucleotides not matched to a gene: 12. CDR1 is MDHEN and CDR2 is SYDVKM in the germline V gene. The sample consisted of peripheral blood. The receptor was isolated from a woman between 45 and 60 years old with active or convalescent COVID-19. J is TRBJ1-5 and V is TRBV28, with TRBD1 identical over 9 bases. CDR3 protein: CASRNLPGTGTSNQPQHF. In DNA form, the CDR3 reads TGTGCCAGCAGGAACCTCCCCGGGACAGGGACTAGCAATCAGCCCCAGCATTTT.